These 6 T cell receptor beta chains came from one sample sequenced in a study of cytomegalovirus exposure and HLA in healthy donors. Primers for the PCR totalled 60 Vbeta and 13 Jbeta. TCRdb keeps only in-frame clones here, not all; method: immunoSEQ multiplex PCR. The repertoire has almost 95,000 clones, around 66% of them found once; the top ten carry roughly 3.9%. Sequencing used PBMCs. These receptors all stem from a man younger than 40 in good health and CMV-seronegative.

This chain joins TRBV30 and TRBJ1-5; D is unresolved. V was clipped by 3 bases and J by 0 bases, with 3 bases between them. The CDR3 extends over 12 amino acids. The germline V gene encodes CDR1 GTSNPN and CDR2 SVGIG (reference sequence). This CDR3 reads CAWSGSNQPQHF. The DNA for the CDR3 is TGTGCCTGGAGCGGTAGCAATCAGCCCCAGCATTTT.

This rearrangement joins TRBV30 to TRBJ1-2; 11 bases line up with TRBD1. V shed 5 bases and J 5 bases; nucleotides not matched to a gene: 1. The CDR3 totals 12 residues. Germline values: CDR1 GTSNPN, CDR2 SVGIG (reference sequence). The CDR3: CAWGQGAYGYTF. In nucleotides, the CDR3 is TGTGCCTGGGGACAGGGGGCTTATGGCTACACCTTC. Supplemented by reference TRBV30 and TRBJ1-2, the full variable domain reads SQTIHQWPATLVQPVGSPLSLECTVEGTSNPNLYWYRQAAGRGLQLLFYSVGIGQISSEVPQNLSASRPQDRQFILSSKKLLLSDSGFYLCAWGQGAYGYTFGSGTRLTVV.

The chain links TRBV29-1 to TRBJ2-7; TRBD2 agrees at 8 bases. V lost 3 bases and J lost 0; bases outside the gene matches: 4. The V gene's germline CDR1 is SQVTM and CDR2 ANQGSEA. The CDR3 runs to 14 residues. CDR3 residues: CSVDTSGSSYEQYF. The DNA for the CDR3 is TGCAGCGTTGATACTAGCGGTAGCTCCTACGAGCAGTACTTC.

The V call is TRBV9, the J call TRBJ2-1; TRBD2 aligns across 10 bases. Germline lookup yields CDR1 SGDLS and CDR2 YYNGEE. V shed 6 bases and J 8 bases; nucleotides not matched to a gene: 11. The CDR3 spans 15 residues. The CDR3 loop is CASIKAGGPIYEQFF. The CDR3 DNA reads TGTGCCAGCATCAAAGCGGGGGGGCCCATCTATGAGCAGTTCTTC.

The CDR3 bases are TGCGCCAGCAGTCCCTCAACAGGGTCGGCGATGAACACTGAAGCTTTCTTT. Translation gives CASSPSTGSAMNTEAFF. J is TRBJ1-1 and V is TRBV5-1; the D gene is possibly TRBD1 (6 bases). The CDR3 is 17 residues long. Germline V gene sequence: CDR1 SGHRS, CDR2 YFSETQ. Trimming removed 5 bases from V and 0 bases from J, with 20 bases in between.

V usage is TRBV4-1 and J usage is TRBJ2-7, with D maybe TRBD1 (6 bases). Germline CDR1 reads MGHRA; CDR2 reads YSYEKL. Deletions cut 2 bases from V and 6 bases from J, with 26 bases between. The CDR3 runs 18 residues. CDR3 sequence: CASSQYRDNGKHKSEQYF. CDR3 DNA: TGCGCCAGCAGCCAATACCGGGACAACGGGAAACATAAATCCGAGCAGTACTTC.